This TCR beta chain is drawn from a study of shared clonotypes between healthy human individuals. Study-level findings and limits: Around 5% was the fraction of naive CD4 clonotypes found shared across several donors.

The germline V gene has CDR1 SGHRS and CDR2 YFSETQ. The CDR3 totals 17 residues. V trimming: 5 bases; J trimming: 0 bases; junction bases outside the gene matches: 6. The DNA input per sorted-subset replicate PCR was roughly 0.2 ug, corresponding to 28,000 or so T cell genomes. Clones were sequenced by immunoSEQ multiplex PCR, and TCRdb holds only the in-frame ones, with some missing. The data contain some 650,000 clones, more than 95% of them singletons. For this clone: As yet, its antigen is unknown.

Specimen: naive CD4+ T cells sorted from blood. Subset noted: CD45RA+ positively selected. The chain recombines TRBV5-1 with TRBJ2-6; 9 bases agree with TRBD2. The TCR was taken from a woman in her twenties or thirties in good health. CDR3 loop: CASSASGISSGANVLTF. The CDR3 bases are TGCGCCAGCAGTGCTAGCGGGATTAGCTCTGGGGCCAACGTCCTGACTTTC.